This T cell receptor (beta chain) originates from a study of beta chain features in type 1 diabetes. Broader study findings: It was possible that PCR favored shorter templates, equally so in patients and controls. Moderate yet significant TCRB CDR3 shortening was seen in Type 1 diabetes patients in all four CD4+ subsets. More deletions and fewer insertions at VDJ junctions were found in patients with type 1 diabetes.

V was trimmed by 4 bases and J by 9 bases, leaving 17 bases between them. Germline V gene sequence: CDR1 SGHNT, CDR2 YYREEE (reference sequence). There are 15 residues in the CDR3. As concerns this clone: Its antigen is unidentified.

Each donor gave one heparinised blood draw averaging approximately 120 mL. Each population that was sorted was more than 95% pure. Since all of the isolated RNA was reverse transcribed, expressed TCRB transcripts were what got sequenced. TCRdb keeps only in-frame clones here, not all; method: immunoSEQ multiplex PCR. The table has 640,000 or so clones, roughly 13% seen once. Material: naive CD4+ T cells from blood. This rearrangement joins TRBV5-4 to TRBJ1-6; the D is unclear. The clonotype was recovered from a man between 18 and 35 years old with type 1 diabetes. In nucleotides, the CDR3 is TGTGCCAGCAGCACCGAAATAGTGGATAGTTCACCCCTCCACTTT. Translating it yields CASSTEIVDSSPLHF.